Given below is one T cell receptor (beta chain) in context. The specificity of this receptor is unknown. There are no base qualities to consult, and no much larger clone falls within one base. The donors were included in the validation cohort of over a hundred subjects, a group kept apart from the roughly 700-subject first cohort. The data were obtained in a study of cytomegalovirus exposure and HLA in healthy donors (dated by TCRdb to the late 2010s). For the wider study: According to a later analysis, the 110 or so validation repertoires were produced on the same platform as the roughly 700 repertoires of the first cohort. The study aimed to test whether signatures of past pathogen exposure could be identified by cataloging public T cell receptors. Along with the approximately 670-subject first cohort, a separate validation cohort of around 110 different subjects was used. To predict cytomegalovirus infection status, the study combined high-throughput TCR immunosequencing, statistical association of individual TCRs with disease status, and machine learning. Broad study findings and their caveats: Most TCR sequences were seen in very few donors, while some public TCRs were found in many individuals. All 120 or so repertoires were used to score co-occurrence in the validation cohort in a later analysis, because that analysis had no HLA typing for the cohort. In vitro tests confirmed that a few of the cytomegalovirus-associated TCR beta chains recognize cytomegalovirus antigens. The authors suggested that the approach could potentially be extended to other disease states and immunological phenotypes. In both the original and validation cohorts, the classifier was reported to diagnose cytomegalovirus status with high specificity and sensitivity. In a later analysis, TCRs clustered in the first cohort were found to also tend to co-occur in the roughly 130 validation repertoires, with 90% to 95% of cluster scores above 0. A total of fewer than 200 TCR beta chains were listed by the study as associated with cytomegalovirus.

Libraries were constructed by the immunoSEQ multiplex PCR assay. The original methods were these. A statistical classification framework was built to diagnose cytomegalovirus status from the catalog of TCR beta chain sequences. TCRdb holds this immuneACCESS table with in-frame rearrangements only. Some clones are missing; in checked studies, unresolved V genes explain under half, and the rest has no known cause. The V and J calls and clone size come from that table; D and trimming were worked out from the DNA. This sample holds a few hundred thousand clones; approximately 90% were observed only once. The ten largest clones represent 0.83% of the sample. Sequenced input: PBMCs. This clonotype was obtained from a young woman in good health and CMV-seronegative.

This receptor carries the CDR3 CASGRGAGYGYTF. The DNA reads TGTGCCTCCGGCCGGGGGGCCGGCTATGGCTACACCTTC. The rearranged segments are TRBV6-1 and TRBJ1-2; tentative D gene TRBD1, with 6 bases matching. Via the germline V gene, CDR1 is MNHNS and CDR2 SASEGT. The germline ends are 17 bases apart after V is trimmed by 11 bases and J by 4 bases. The CDR3 spans 13 residues, from the cysteine through the phenylalanine. Only the CDR3 region is kept as DNA, spanning 39 bases read in frame from base 1.